The T cell receptor beta chain described here comes from a study of graft-versus-host responses after intestinal transplantation. Study summary: Transplants given to recipients were multivisceral, liver-intestinal, or isolated intestinal.

The CDR3 is 12 residues long. Deletions cut 1 base from V and 9 bases from J, with 10 bases between. Germline CDR1 and CDR2: GTSNPN and SVGIG (reference sequence). Assay: immunoSEQ multiplex PCR; the TCRdb copy retains only in-frame clones and omits some. The repertoire includes tens of thousands of clones, more than 70% of them detected once, and 0.55% to 0.8% sits in the top ten. In the case of this clone: The antigen is not known.

The source was unstimulated CD4+ T cells sorted from spleen or lymph node cells, collected before transplant. The TCR sequence derives from a human donor who was the organ donor for an intestinal transplant. The genes are TRBV30 and TRBJ1-5; D ambiguous. Written as DNA, the CDR3 is TGTGCCTGGAGTGGGTCCCCAGGGCCCCAGCATTTT. Residues: CAWSGSPGPQHF.